This T cell receptor beta chain came from a study of cytomegalovirus exposure and HLA in healthy donors. Notes on the study in general: Both high specificity and high sensitivity reportedly marked the classifier's diagnosis of cytomegalovirus status. Most TCR sequences were seen very rarely across donors, but some public TCRs occurred in many.

It was the roughly 130-subject validation cohort, separate from the roughly 700-subject first cohort, to which the donors belonged. The V end was cut by 0 bases, the J end by 5 bases, with 8 bases between. The CDR3 sequence is 13 residues long. CDR1 LNHDA and CDR2 SQIVND come from the germline V gene (reference sequence). The protocol was immunoSEQ multiplex PCR, while the TCRdb copy is restricted to in-frame clones and leaves out a portion. The data hold about 88,000 clones, with approximately 88% observed a single time. Worth noting for this clone: The antigen is not known.

This TCR came from a woman under 30 in good health and CMV-seropositive. The sequenced material came from PBMCs. This rearrangement joins TRBV19 to TRBJ2-7; tentative D call: TRBD2 (6 bases). Written as DNA, the CDR3 is TGTGCCAGTAGTATAGAGAGGAGGGACGAGCAGTACTTC. Protein: CASSIERRDEQYF.